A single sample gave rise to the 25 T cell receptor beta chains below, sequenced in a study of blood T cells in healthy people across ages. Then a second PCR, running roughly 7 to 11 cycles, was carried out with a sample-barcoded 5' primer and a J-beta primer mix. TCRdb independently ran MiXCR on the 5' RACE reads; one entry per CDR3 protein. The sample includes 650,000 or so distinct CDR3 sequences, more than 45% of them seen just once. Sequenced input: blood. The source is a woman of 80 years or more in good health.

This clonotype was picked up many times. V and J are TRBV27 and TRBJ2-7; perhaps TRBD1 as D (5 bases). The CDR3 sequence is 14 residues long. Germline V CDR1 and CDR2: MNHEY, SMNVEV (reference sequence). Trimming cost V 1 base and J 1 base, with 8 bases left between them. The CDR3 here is CASSLWGRSYEQYF. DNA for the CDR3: TGTGCCAGCAGTTTATGGGGCAGGTCCTACGAGCAGTACTTC.

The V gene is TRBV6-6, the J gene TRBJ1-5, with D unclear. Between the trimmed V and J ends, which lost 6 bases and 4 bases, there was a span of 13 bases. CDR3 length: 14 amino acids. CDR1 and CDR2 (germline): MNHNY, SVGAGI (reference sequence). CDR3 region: CASRARALNQPQHF. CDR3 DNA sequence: TGTGCCAGCAGGGCCCGGGCCCTGAATCAGCCCCAGCATTTT.

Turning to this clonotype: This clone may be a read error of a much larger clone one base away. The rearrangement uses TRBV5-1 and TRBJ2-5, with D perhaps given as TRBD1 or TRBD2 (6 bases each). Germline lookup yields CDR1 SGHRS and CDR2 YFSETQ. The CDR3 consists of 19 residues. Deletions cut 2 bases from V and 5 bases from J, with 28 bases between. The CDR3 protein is CASSFTPWGAISLEETQYF. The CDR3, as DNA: TGCGCCAGCAGCTTTACCCCGTGGGGGGCTATTTCCTTAGAGGAGACCCAGTACTTC. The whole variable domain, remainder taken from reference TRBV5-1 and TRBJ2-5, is KAGVTQTPRYLIKTRGQQVTLSCSPISGHRSVSWYQQTPGQGLQFLFEYFSETQRNKGNFPGRFSGRQFSNSRSEMNVSTLELGDSALYLCASSFTPWGAISLEETQYFGPGTRLLVL.

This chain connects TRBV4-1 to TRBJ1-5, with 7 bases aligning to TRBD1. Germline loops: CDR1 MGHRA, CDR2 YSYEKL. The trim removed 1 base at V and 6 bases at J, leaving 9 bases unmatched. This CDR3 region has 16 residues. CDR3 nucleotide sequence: TGCGCCAGCAGCCAAGTTGGAGGGGGCAATTTTCAGCCCCAGCATTTT. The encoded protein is CASSQVGGGNFQPQHF.

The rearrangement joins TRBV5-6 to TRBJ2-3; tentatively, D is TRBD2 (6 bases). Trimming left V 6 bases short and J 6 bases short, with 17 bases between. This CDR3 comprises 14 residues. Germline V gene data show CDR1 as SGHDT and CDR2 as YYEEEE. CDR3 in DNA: TGTGCCAGCAAACCCGGGACTCCTTCGGATACGCAGTATTTT. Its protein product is CASKPGTPSDTQYF.

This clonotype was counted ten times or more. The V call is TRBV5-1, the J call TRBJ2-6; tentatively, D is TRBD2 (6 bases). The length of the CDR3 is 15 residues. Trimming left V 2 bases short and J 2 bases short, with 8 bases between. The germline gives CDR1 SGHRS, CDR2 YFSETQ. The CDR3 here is CASSLGGTGANVLTF. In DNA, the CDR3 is TGCGCCAGCAGCTTAGGAGGGACTGGGGCCAACGTCCTGACTTTC.

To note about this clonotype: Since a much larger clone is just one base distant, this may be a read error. The chain's CDR3 is CASRPTGANEQYF. CDR3 coding DNA: TGTGCCAGCAGACCGACAGGGGCTAATGAGCAGTACTTC. V is TRBV6-1 and J is TRBJ2-5; 8 positions agree with TRBD1. J was trimmed by 11 bases and V by 6 bases; bases with no gene match: 11. CDR1 is MNHNS and CDR2 is SASEGT in the germline V gene. The CDR3 is 13 amino acids.

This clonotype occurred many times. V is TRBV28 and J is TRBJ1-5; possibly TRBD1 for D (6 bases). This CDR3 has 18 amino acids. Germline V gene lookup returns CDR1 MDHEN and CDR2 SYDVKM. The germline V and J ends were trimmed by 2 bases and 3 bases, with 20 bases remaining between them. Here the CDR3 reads CASSLRGSDIGNNQPQHF. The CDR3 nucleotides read TGTGCCAGCAGTTTAAGGGGGTCGGACATCGGGAACAATCAGCCCCAGCATTTT.

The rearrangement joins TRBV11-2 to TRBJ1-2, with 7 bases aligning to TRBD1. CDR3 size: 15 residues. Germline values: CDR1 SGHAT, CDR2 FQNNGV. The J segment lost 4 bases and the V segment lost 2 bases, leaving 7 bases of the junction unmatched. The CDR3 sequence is CASSLQGGVSYGYTF. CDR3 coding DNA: TGTGCCAGCAGCTTACAGGGGGGGGTAAGCTATGGCTACACCTTC. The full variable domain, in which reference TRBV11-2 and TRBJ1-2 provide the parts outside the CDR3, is EAGVAQSPRYKIIEKRQSVAFWCNPISGHATLYWYQQILGQGPKLLIQFQNNGVVDDSQLPKDRFSAERLKGVDSTLKIQPAKLEDSAVYLCASSLQGGVSYGYTFGSGTRLTVV.

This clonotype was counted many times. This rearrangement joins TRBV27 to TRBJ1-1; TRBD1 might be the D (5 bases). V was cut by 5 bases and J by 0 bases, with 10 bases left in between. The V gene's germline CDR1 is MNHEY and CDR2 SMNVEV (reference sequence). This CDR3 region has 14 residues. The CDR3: CASSPGHVNTEAFF. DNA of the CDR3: TGTGCCAGCAGTCCCGGACACGTGAACACTGAAGCTTTCTTT.

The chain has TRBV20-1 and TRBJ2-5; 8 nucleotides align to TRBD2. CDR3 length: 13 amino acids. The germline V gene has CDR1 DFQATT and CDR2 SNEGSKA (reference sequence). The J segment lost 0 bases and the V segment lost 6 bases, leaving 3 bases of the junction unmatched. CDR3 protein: CSAPGGYQETQYF. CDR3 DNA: TGCAGTGCCCCGGGGGGGTACCAAGAGACCCAGTACTTC.

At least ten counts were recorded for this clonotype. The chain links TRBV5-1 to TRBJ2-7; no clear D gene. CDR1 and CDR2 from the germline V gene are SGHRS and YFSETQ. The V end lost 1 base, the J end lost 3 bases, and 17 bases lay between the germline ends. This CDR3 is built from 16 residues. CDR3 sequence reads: CASSLTLDSDFYEQYF. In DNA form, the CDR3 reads TGCGCCAGCAGCTTGACCCTAGACTCAGACTTCTACGAGCAGTACTTC.

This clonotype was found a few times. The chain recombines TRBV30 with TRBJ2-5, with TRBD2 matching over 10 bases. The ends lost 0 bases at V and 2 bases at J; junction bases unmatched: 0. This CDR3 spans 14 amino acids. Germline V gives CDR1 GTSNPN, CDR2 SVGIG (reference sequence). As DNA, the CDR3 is TGTGCCTGGAGTGTACTAGCGGGGCAAGAGACCCAGTACTTC. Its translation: CAWSVLAGQETQYF.

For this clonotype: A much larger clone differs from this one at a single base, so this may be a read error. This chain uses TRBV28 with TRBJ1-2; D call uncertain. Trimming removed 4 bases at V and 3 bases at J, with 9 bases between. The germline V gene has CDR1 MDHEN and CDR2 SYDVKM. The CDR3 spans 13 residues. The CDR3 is CASSCGPHYGYTF. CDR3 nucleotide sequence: TGTGCCAGCAGTTGTGGGCCGCACTATGGCTACACCTTC.

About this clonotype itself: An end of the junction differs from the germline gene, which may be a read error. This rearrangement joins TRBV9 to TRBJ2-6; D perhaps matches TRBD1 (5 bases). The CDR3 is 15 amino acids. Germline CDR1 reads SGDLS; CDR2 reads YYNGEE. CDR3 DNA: TGTGCCAGCAGCGTAGATCTCTCTGGGGCCAACGCCCTGACTTTC. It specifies CASSVDLSGANALTF.

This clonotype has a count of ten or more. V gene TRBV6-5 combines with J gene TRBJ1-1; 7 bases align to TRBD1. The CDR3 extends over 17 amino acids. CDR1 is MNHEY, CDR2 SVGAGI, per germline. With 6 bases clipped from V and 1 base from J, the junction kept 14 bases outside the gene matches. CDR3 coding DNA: TGTGCCAGCAGCCCTGACAGGGTCTTGTTAGAGAACACTGAAGCTTTCTTT. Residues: CASSPDRVLLENTEAFF.

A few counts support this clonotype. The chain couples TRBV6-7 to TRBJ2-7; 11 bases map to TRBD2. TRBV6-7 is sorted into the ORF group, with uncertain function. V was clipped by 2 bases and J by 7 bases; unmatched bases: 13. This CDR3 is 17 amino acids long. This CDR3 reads CASSYATSGDKSGEQYF. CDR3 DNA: TGTGCCAGCAGTTACGCGACTAGCGGGGATAAGTCGGGGGAGCAGTACTTC.

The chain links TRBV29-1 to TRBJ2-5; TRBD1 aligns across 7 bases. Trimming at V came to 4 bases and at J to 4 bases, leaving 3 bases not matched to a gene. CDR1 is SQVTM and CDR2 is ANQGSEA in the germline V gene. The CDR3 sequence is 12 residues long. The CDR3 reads CSVGQGVETQYF. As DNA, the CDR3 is TGCAGCGTTGGGCAGGGGGTAGAGACCCAGTACTTC.

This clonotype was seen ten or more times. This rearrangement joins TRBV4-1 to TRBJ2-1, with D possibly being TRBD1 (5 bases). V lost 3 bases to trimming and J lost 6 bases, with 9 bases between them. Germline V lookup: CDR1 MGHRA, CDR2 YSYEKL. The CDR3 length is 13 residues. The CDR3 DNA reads TGCGCCAGCAGCCACAGACAGATCAATGAGCAGTTCTTC. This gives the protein CASSHRQINEQFF.

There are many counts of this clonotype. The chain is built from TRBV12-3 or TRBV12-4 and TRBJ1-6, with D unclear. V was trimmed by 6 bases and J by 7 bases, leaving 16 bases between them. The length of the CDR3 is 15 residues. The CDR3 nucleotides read TGTGCCAGCAGGTCCGGGCAGGCGACAAATTCACCCCTCCACTTT. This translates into CASRSGQATNSPLHF.

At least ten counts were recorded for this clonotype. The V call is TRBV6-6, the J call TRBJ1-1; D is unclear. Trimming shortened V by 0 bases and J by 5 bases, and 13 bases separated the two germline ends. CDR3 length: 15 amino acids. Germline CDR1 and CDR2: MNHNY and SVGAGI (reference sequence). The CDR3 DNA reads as TGTGCCAGCAGTTACTCTGAAGTTCTTGGGACTGAAGCTTTCTTT. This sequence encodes CASSYSEVLGTEAFF.

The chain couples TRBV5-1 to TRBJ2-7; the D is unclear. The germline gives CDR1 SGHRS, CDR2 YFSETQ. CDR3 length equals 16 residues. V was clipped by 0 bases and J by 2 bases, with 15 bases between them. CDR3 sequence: CASSLENTVTAYEQYF. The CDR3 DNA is TGCGCCAGCAGCTTGGAGAATACAGTAACCGCCTACGAGCAGTACTTC.

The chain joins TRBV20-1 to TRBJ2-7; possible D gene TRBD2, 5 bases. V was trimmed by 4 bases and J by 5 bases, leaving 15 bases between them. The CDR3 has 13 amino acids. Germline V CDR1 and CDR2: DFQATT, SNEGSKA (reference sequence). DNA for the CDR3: TGCAGTGCTACCCCTATTGCCGGGGACGAGCAGTACTTC. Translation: CSATPIAGDEQYF.

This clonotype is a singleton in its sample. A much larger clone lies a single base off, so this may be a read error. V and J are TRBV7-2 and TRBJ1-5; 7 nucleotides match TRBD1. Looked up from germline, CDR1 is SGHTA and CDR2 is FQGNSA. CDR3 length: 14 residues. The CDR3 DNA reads TGTGCCAGTACCTCGGGACAGATGAATCCGCCCCAGCATTTT. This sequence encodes CASTSGQMNPPQHF.

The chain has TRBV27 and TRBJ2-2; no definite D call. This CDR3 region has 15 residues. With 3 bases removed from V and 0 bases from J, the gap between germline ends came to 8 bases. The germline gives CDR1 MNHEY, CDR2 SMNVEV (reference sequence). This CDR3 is CASSFLPANTGELFF. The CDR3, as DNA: TGTGCCAGCAGTTTTCTCCCCGCGAACACCGGGGAGCTGTTTTTT.